This T cell receptor (beta chain) was retrieved from a study of T cell repertoires in cytomegalovirus infection. Across the whole study: An indication of both CMV infection and matching HLA type came from public TCR beta signatures.

TCRdb processed the reads anew with MiXCR; each CDR3 protein has one entry. The sample shows over 200,000 distinct CDR3 sequences, roughly 15% of them seen only once. V was cut by 6 bases and J by 7 bases, with 16 bases left in between. Germline V CDR1 and CDR2: LNHNV, YYDKDF (reference sequence). The CDR3 is 13 amino acids. This clonotype was observed a handful of times. Material: PBMCs. The receptor was derived from a human donor in good health (CMV status not recorded). Some clones in this sample may be carry-over from other donors' samples. V usage is TRBV15 and J usage is TRBJ2-7; D not certain. CDR3 in DNA: TGTGCCACCAGTCGAGGTAGAGGCAGGGAGCAGTACTTC. Protein: CATSRGRGREQYF.